This is a list of T cell receptor beta chains from one sample in a study of CD8 T cells in ankylosing spondylitis. TCRdb re-called the 5' RACE reads with MiXCR, one entry per CDR3 protein. Among about 220,000 distinct CDR3 sequences listed, 7.3% were seen once. The sample consisted of blood, either unsorted or a sorted T cell fraction (not recorded which). Receptors originate from a male donor with ankylosing spondylitis. CDR3s include the opening cysteine and the closing phenylalanine or tryptophan. Fields, in order: clone size, V gene, D gene, J gene, CDR3 protein, CDR3 DNA. D genes are given only for firm matches. Clone size is stated in some rows and not others, as once, few, many or a class when expanded.

NA	TRBV12-3/TRBV12-4	NA	TRBJ1-5	CASSPGGLGNQPQHF	TGTGCCAGCAGCCCCGGGGGGCTCGGTAATCAGCCCCAGCATTTT
many	TRBV6-1	TRBD1	TRBJ2-7	CASRVQGFVGYEQYF	TGTGCCAGCAGGGTACAGGGGTTCGTGGGGTACGAGCAGTACTTC
NA	TRBV7-8	NA	TRBJ1-5	CASSFQGSNQPQHF	TGTGCCAGCAGCTTCCAGGGGAGCAATCAGCCCCAGCATTTT
many	TRBV14	TRBD1	TRBJ1-1	CASSPGTGRNTEAFF	TGTGCCAGCAGCCCTGGGACAGGGAGGAACACTGAAGCTTTCTTT
many	TRBV6-5	NA	TRBJ2-1	CASKLSSYNEQFF	TGTGCCAGCAAGCTATCGAGTTACAATGAGCAGTTCTTC
many	TRBV29-1	NA	TRBJ1-1	CSVAGLQGWTEAFF	TGCAGCGTTGCGGGACTACAGGGTTGGACTGAAGCTTTCTTT
many	TRBV24-1	NA	TRBJ2-3	CATSEKIRDTQYF	TGTGCCACCAGTGAGAAGATCAGGGATACGCAGTATTTT
many	TRBV10-3	NA	TRBJ1-2	CAIMDSLGYGYTF	TGTGCCATCATGGACAGTTTAGGCTATGGCTACACCTTC
many	TRBV6-5	NA	TRBJ2-1	CASSYSDSQGNEQFF	TGTGCCAGCAGTTACTCGGATTCCCAAGGCAATGAGCAGTTCTTC
NA	TRBV5-1	NA	TRBJ2-1	CASSLDWVRGGYNEQFF	TGCGCCAGCAGCTTGGATTGGGTCCGGGGCGGGTACAATGAGCAGTTCTTC
many	TRBV7-2	NA	TRBJ2-5	CASSLSVRVEGQPETQYF	TGTGCCAGCAGCTTATCGGTTAGGGTGGAGGGACAGCCAGAGACCCAGTACTTC
many	TRBV11-2	NA	TRBJ2-3	CASSLAPDSTDTQYF	TGTGCCAGCAGCTTAGCGCCGGATAGCACAGATACGCAGTATTTT
few	TRBV6-1	NA	TRBJ1-1	CASSHPRVGTEAFF	TGTGCCAGCAGTCACCCTAGAGTGGGGACTGAAGCTTTCTTT